Below, one TCR beta chain is given with its context. Its antigen is unknown. One entry per CDR3 protein, called by TCRdb with MiXCR from the reads. The repertoire consists of 250,000 to 300,000 distinct CDR3 sequences, with less than 25% occurring once and the leading ten covering roughly a fifth. The data stem from a study of T cell repertoires in cytomegalovirus infection. Study-level information: Public TCR beta signatures provided an indication of both CMV infection and a matching HLA type.

Between the trimmed V and J ends, which lost 5 bases and 3 bases, there was a span of 8 bases. The CDR3 has 12 residues. Germline V gene lookup returns CDR1 SEHNR and CDR2 FQNEAQ (reference sequence). The V gene is TRBV7-9, the J gene TRBJ2-7; D gene ambiguous. The sequence derives from a human donor in good health (CMV status not recorded). Some clones in this sample may be carry-over from other donors' samples. Sequenced material: cultured PBMCs, taken from culture after CMV antigen stimulation. In DNA form, the CDR3 reads TGTGCCAGCAGCCCCCAGGACTACGAGCAGTACTTC. Amino acid sequence: CASSPQDYEQYF.